This TCR beta chain is drawn from a study of naive and memory T cell subsets. Many counts were recorded for this clonotype. As yet, its antigen is unknown. CMV status came from CD4+ IFNgamma after overnight CMV lysate stimulation. Two oligonucleotides, mixed equimolar, formed the beta constant-region primer covering TRBC1 and TRBC2. MiXCR, run by TCRdb on the UMI-ligation and nested PCR reads, gives a single entry per CDR3 protein. The table has about 90,000 distinct CDR3 sequences, roughly 7% seen once. Whole-study findings and limits: Activation and differentiation may alter RNA-based TCR counts. A clonotype means one alpha or beta sequence, not an alpha/beta pair.

This clonotype was obtained from a human donor in good health. Sample: central memory CD4+ T cells from blood.

CDR3 nucleotide sequence: TGTGCCAGCAGGCGAGGATCTGGGGCCAACGTCCTGACTTTC. Its translation is CASRRGSGANVLTF. This rearrangement joins TRBV12-3 or TRBV12-4 to TRBJ2-6; no clear D gene. Trimming cost V 6 bases and J 1 base, with 7 bases left between them. CDR3 length: 14 residues.